Only one count was recorded for the clone carrying this T cell receptor (beta chain). Germline lookup yields CDR1 SGHRS and CDR2 YFSETQ. CDR3 length: 15 residues. The V gene lost 4 bases and the J gene lost 6 bases, with 17 bases spanning the gap. Using immunoSEQ multiplex PCR, the repertoire was profiled, and TCRdb retains in-frame clones only, with some absent. Among 150,000 to 200,000 clones listed, 60% to 80% were seen once. The data belong to a study of blood T cell repertoires in COVID-19. Overall study context: From T cells, B-cell-depleted T cells, or PBMCs came the material, which was cDNA or gDNA.

The sequenced sample was PBMCs or T cells enriched from blood (not recorded which). The chain is built from TRBV5-1 and TRBJ2-1, with D maybe TRBD2 (6 bases). This TCR was sampled from a man aged 55 to 70 who had been exposed to COVID-19. The CDR3 protein is CASSKTTSLGNEQFF. The CDR3 DNA follows: TGCGCCAGCAGCAAGACGACTAGTTTGGGCAATGAGCAGTTCTTC.